The T cell receptor beta chain described here comes from a study of blood T cell repertoires in COVID-19. Between the trimmed V and J ends, which lost 9 bases and 0 bases, there was a span of 11 bases. CDR1 is KGHDR and CDR2 is SFDVKD in the germline V gene. The CDR3 runs to 14 residues. The protocol was immunoSEQ multiplex PCR, while the TCRdb copy is restricted to in-frame clones and leaves out a portion. This table holds roughly 300,000 clones, 80% to 90% found once. This rearrangement joins TRBV24-1 to TRBJ1-5; D is perhaps TRBD1 (6 bases). The sequencing sample was made of peripheral blood. The sequence was obtained from a woman in her fifties or sixties with acute or convalescent COVID-19. The CDR3 sequence is CATAKGDSNQPQHF. The CDR3 nucleotides read TGTGCCACCGCCAAGGGGGATAGCAATCAGCCCCAGCATTTT.